Below, 23 T cell receptor beta chains from the same sample are listed, as sequenced in a study of cytomegalovirus exposure and HLA in healthy donors. The PCR contained 60 Vbeta and 13 Jbeta primers. Clones were read by immunoSEQ multiplex PCR, and TCRdb kept only the in-frame ones, dropping some. The sample yields 150,000 or so clones, 82% seen once. Sequenced: PBMCs. The receptors were gathered from a male donor in good health and CMV-seronegative.

The chain couples TRBV7-8 to TRBJ2-1, with D possibly matching TRBD2 (6 bases). The CDR3 consists of 16 residues. The V end lost 1 base, the J end lost 5 bases, and 15 bases lay between the germline ends. Germline values: CDR1 SGHVS, CDR2 FQNEAQ. CDR3 protein: CASSLVGGADNNEQFF. DNA of the CDR3: TGTGCCAGCAGCTTAGTAGGCGGGGCCGATAACAATGAGCAGTTCTTC.

This clone came up a few times. The chain recombines TRBV7-2 with TRBJ2-7; 11 bases are shared with TRBD1. The CDR3 is 15 residues long. Germline V gives CDR1 SGHTA, CDR2 FQGNSA. Losses at the gene ends were 5 bases for V and 2 bases for J; bases not matched to a gene: 5. CDR3 in amino acids: CASSRGTGGAYEQYF. CDR3 in DNA: TGTGCCAGCAGCCGCGGGACAGGGGGGGCCTACGAGCAGTACTTC.

The count of this clone is one. The junction departs from the called germline gene at one end, perhaps through a read error. The rearrangement links TRBV7-9 to TRBJ1-3, with TRBD1 as a possible D gene (5 bases). CDR1 is SEHNR, CDR2 FQNEAQ, per germline (reference sequence). The CDR3 runs 17 residues. The DNA of the CDR3 is TGTTCCAGCAGCTTAGCGCAGGGCAGTTCGGCTGGAAACACCATATATTTT. Protein product: CSSSLAQGSSAGNTIYF. The full variable domain, with the rest looked up from reference TRBV7-9 and TRBJ1-3, is DTGVSQNPRHKITKRGQNVTFRCDPISEHNRLYWYRQTLGQGPEFLTYFQNEAQLEKSRLLSDRFSAERPKGSFSTLEIQRTEQGDSAMYLCSSSLAQGSSAGNTIYFGEGSWLTVV.

The chain joins TRBV5-1 to TRBJ2-1; 12 positions agree with TRBD2. CDR3 length: 16 residues. Trimming took 5 bases from V and 8 from J; bases not matched to a gene: 11. Germline V gene data show CDR1 as SGHRS and CDR2 as YFSETQ. CDR3 DNA: TGCGCCAGCAGTCCCACTAGCGGGGGGAATGGGCATGAGCAGTTCTTC. Its translation: CASSPTSGGNGHEQFF. The full variable domain, with the rest looked up from reference TRBV5-1 and TRBJ2-1, is KAGVTQTPRYLIKTRGQQVTLSCSPISGHRSVSWYQQTPGQGLQFLFEYFSETQRNKGNFPGRFSGRQFSNSRSEMNVSTLELGDSALYLCASSPTSGGNGHEQFFGPGTRLTVL.

The chain uses TRBV27 and TRBJ1-1; maybe TRBD1 (5 bases). Trimming cost V 4 bases and J 1 base, with 10 bases left between them. CDR1 MNHEY and CDR2 SMNVEV come from the germline V gene (reference sequence). The CDR3 covers 14 residues. DNA of the CDR3: TGTGCCAGCAGTTACCAGGGTAGGAACACTGAAGCTTTCTTT. This encodes CASSYQGRNTEAFF.

This clone was seen more than once but under ten times. The chain has TRBV5-1 and TRBJ1-2, with 8 bases lining up with TRBD1. The junction had 10 bases not matched to a gene; V was cut back by 4 bases and J by 8 bases. This CDR3 has 14 amino acids. Germline V gives CDR1 SGHRS, CDR2 YFSETQ. The CDR3 coding sequence is TGCGCCAGCAGCCTACAGGGGGAGAGTAAGGGCTACACCTTC. It is translated as CASSLQGESKGYTF.

This clone is a singleton in its sample. This sequence joins TRBV5-4 and TRBJ2-1; TRBD2 agrees at 9 bases. Germline V gives CDR1 SGHNT, CDR2 YYREEE (reference sequence). V lost 7 bases and J lost 6; bases outside the gene matches: 11. The CDR3 has 15 residues. The CDR3 DNA is TGTGCCAGCGCCCCCGCGGGAGGGCGGGGCAATGAGCAGTTCTTC. Protein sequence: CASAPAGGRGNEQFF. Drawing the rest from reference TRBV5-4 and TRBJ2-1, the complete variable domain is ETGVTQSPTHLIKTRGQQVTLRCSSQSGHNTVSWYQQALGQGPQFIFQYYREEENGRGNFPPRFSGLQFPNYSSELNVNALELDDSALYLCASAPAGGRGNEQFFGPGTRLTVL.

This rearrangement joins TRBV5-5 to TRBJ1-2; 7 bases are shared with TRBD1. The CDR3 has 18 amino acids. Per the germline V gene, CDR1 is SGHKS and CDR2 is YYEKEE (reference sequence). V trimming: 4 bases; J trimming: 4 bases; junction bases outside the gene matches: 19. CDR3 protein: CASSVNARQGTMGYGYTF. CDR3 DNA sequence: TGTGCCAGCAGCGTGAACGCCAGACAGGGTACCATGGGCTATGGCTACACCTTC.

In its sample, this clone was seen a few times. V is TRBV9 and J is TRBJ1-4; 7 bases map to TRBD1. CDR3 length equals 15 residues. Per germline, CDR1 SGDLS and CDR2 YYNGEE. Trimming removed 4 bases from V and 10 bases from J; junction bases left unmatched: 13. This chain's CDR3 is CASSLSWTGSGKLFF. In DNA, the CDR3 is TGTGCCAGCAGCTTGAGCTGGACAGGATCCGGAAAACTGTTTTTT.

On this clone itself: Relative to the germline gene, one junction end is altered; a read error may explain this. This sequence joins TRBV28 and TRBJ2-7, with 12 nucleotides matching TRBD1. The CDR3 consists of 13 residues. The germline CDR1 and CDR2 sequences are MDHEN and SYDVKM. CDR3 in amino acids: CASSTGTGGPRRF. The CDR3 nucleotides are TGTGCCAGCAGCACCGGGACAGGGGGCCCGAGGCGGTTC.

The V gene is TRBV15, the J gene TRBJ2-3, with D possibly being TRBD1 (6 bases). This CDR3 has 13 residues. CDR1 and CDR2 from the germline V gene are LNHNV and YYDKDF (reference sequence). V shed 5 bases and J shed 8 bases, with 14 bases lying between them. CDR3 loop: CATSGGGLGTQYF. The CDR3 nucleotides are TGTGCCACCAGCGGGGGCGGACTCGGTACGCAGTATTTT.

The chain recombines TRBV2 with TRBJ2-5, with a weak D call TRBD1 (6 bases). Deletions cut 11 bases from V and 2 bases from J, with 18 bases between. CDR1 and CDR2 from the germline V gene are SNHLY and FYNNEI. The CDR3 covers 14 residues. This chain's CDR3 is CASSFMGQQETQYF. The CDR3 DNA reads TGTGCCTCTAGCTTTATGGGACAACAAGAGACCCAGTACTTC.

The V call is TRBV7-9, the J call TRBJ2-7; 8 nucleotides agree with TRBD1. The CDR3 is 15 residues long. V lost 4 bases, J lost 1 base, and 6 bases stayed unmatched. Germline V gene lookup returns CDR1 SEHNR and CDR2 FQNEAQ (reference sequence). The CDR3, as DNA: TGTGCCAGCAGCTCCCCAGGGGGCGCTTCCTACGAGCAGTACTTC. Translating gives CASSSPGGASYEQYF.

The chain carries TRBV20-1 and TRBJ1-4, with D tentatively TRBD1 (6 bases). The germline CDR1 and CDR2 sequences are DFQATT and SNEGSKA (reference sequence). The length of the CDR3 is 11 residues. Trimming removed 6 bases from V and 13 bases from J, with 15 bases in between. DNA of the CDR3: TGCAGTGCCATACAGGGACCCACACTGTTTTTT. Translating gives CSAIQGPTLFF.

This rearrangement joins TRBV28 to TRBJ1-1; tentatively, D is TRBD1 (6 bases). The CDR3 consists of 14 residues. Trimming left V 6 bases short and J 1 base short, with 12 bases between. Germline CDR1 reads MDHEN; CDR2 reads SYDVKM. CDR3: CASSSGQRNTEAFF. CDR3 DNA: TGTGCCAGCAGCTCTGGACAGCGGAACACTGAAGCTTTCTTT.

The chain links TRBV2 to TRBJ1-4; TRBD1 is a possible D gene (6 bases). Germline V gives CDR1 SNHLY, CDR2 FYNNEI. Trimming took 7 bases from V and 8 from J, leaving 17 bases between them. This CDR3 is built from 14 residues. The CDR3 reads CASTREAGDEKLFF. The CDR3 DNA reads as TGTGCCAGCACCCGAGAGGCAGGGGACGAAAAACTGTTTTTT.

The rearrangement uses TRBV25-1 and TRBJ2-3; no reliable D call. The germline V gene has CDR1 MGHDK and CDR2 SYGVNS. V was shortened by 3 bases and J by 4 bases, with 8 bases between the two germline ends. This CDR3 is 13 amino acids long. CDR3 in amino acids: CASSEGKADTQYF. The CDR3 nucleotides are TGTGCCAGCAGTGAGGGCAAGGCAGATACGCAGTATTTT. Drawing the rest from reference TRBV25-1 and TRBJ2-3, the complete variable domain is EADIYQTPRYLVIGTGKKITLECSQTMGHDKMYWYQQDPGMELHLIHYSYGVNSTEKGDLSSESTVSRIRTEHFPLTLESARPSHTSQYLCASSEGKADTQYFGPGTRLTVL.

This clone has a handful of counts. The chain joins TRBV18 to TRBJ1-1; D not certain. The V and J ends lost 5 bases and 1 base respectively, with 11 bases between them. This CDR3 has 14 residues. Germline CDR1 is KGHSH and CDR2 is LQKENI. As DNA, the CDR3 is TGTGCCAGCTCATCTACAGTTGGGAACACTGAAGCTTTCTTT. Protein sequence: CASSSTVGNTEAFF. Combining the CDR3 with reference TRBV18 and TRBJ1-1 gives the whole variable domain NAGVMQNPRHLVRRRGQEARLRCSPMKGHSHVYWYRQLPEEGLKFMVYLQKENIIDESGMPKERFSAEFPKEGPSILRIQQVVRGDSAAYFCASSSTVGNTEAFFGQGTRLTVV.

This rearrangement joins TRBV15 to TRBJ2-7; D unresolved. Germline V CDR1 and CDR2: LNHNV, YYDKDF (reference sequence). The CDR3 has 14 residues. V lost 0 bases to trimming and J lost 4 bases, with 10 bases between them. This CDR3 is CATSREQQFYEQYF. The DNA for the CDR3 is TGTGCCACCAGCAGAGAACAACAGTTTTACGAGCAGTACTTC.

The V and J genes are TRBV7-8 and TRBJ1-1, with 9 positions matching TRBD1. The CDR3 is made up of 17 amino acids. V gave up 5 bases and J gave up 0 bases; unmatched junction bases: 10. CDR1 SGHVS and CDR2 FQNEAQ come from the germline V gene. CDR3 region: CASSRAGTGNLNTEAFF. In DNA form, the CDR3 reads TGTGCCAGCAGCCGAGCCGGGACAGGGAATTTGAACACTGAAGCTTTCTTT.

V and J are TRBV6-6 and TRBJ1-1; 7 nucleotides align to TRBD1. V was clipped by 2 bases and J by 4 bases; unmatched bases: 10. The CDR3 has 16 residues. CDR1 is MNHNY and CDR2 is SVGAGI in the germline V gene (reference sequence). The CDR3 nucleotides are TGTGCCAGCAGTTACCCTCGGGCAGGGGGTATCACTGAAGCTTTCTTT. Amino acids: CASSYPRAGGITEAFF.

The J gene is TRBJ1-5, the V gene TRBV27; no firm D call. Trimming took off 5 bases at V and 6 bases at J, with 17 bases between the two ends. The CDR3 is made up of 15 amino acids. CDR1 is MNHEY, CDR2 SMNVEV, per germline (reference sequence). The CDR3 DNA follows: TGTGCCAGCAGTCCCCTGGGAGGGCCGAGTCAGCCCCAGCATTTT. Protein sequence: CASSPLGGPSQPQHF.

V gene TRBV28 combines with J gene TRBJ2-3; no clear D gene. V was cut by 1 base and J by 0 bases, with 8 bases left in between. Germline V CDR1 and CDR2: MDHEN, SYDVKM. The CDR3 contains 15 residues. CDR3 coding DNA: TGTGCCAGCAGTTTATCTTCGGTTAGCACAGATACGCAGTATTTT. Amino acid sequence: CASSLSSVSTDTQYF.